This is a list of T cell receptor beta chains from one sample in a study of blood T cell repertoires in COVID-19. Here immunoSEQ multiplex PCR was the method, and the copy in TCRdb shows in-frame clones only, minus some. The sample shows approximately 140,000 clones, more than 75% of them seen only once. Input material: peripheral blood. The receptors shown here come from an elderly man with acute or convalescent COVID-19. CDR3s include the opening cysteine and the closing phenylalanine or tryptophan. Fields, in order: J gene, D gene, V gene, clone size, CDR3 protein, CDR3 DNA. A D gene is named only where the DNA matches it firmly. For some rows the clone size is stated as once, few or many, or as a class when expanded; others skip it.

J gene: TRBJ2-5; D gene: -; V gene: TRBV24-1; clone size: -; CDR3 protein: CATSAQGGETQYF; CDR3 DNA: TGTGCCACCAGTGCACAGGGCGGAGAGACCCAGTACTTC
J gene: TRBJ1-2; D gene: -; V gene: TRBV7-8; clone size: once; CDR3 protein: CASSLDWGQRGYTF; CDR3 DNA: TGTGCCAGCAGCTTAGACTGGGGGCAGCGCGGCTACACCTTC
J gene: TRBJ2-3; D gene: -; V gene: TRBV6-6; clone size: few; CDR3 protein: CASSNPGDTDTQYF; CDR3 DNA: TGTGCCAGCAGCAACCCCGGGGACACAGATACGCAGTATTTT
J gene: TRBJ2-1; D gene: TRBD1; V gene: TRBV29-1; clone size: -; CDR3 protein: CSASDPGQGPTYNEQFF; CDR3 DNA: TGCAGCGCTTCGGACCCGGGACAGGGACCCACCTACAATGAGCAGTTCTTC
J gene: TRBJ2-3; D gene: -; V gene: TRBV6-5; clone size: -; CDR3 protein: CASRSSGYTDTQYF; CDR3 DNA: TGTGCCAGCCGCAGTAGCGGTTACACAGATACGCAGTATTTT
J gene: TRBJ1-1; D gene: TRBD1; V gene: TRBV25-1; clone size: -; CDR3 protein: CASSESGGGYTEAFF; CDR3 DNA: TGTGCCAGCAGTGAATCGGGAGGGGGCTACACTGAAGCTTTCTTT
J gene: TRBJ2-1; D gene: TRBD2; V gene: TRBV7-2; clone size: -; CDR3 protein: CASSPTSGSYNEQFF; CDR3 DNA: TGTGCCAGCAGCCCGACTAGCGGGTCCTACAATGAGCAGTTCTTC
J gene: TRBJ2-5; D gene: TRBD1; V gene: TRBV5-8; clone size: -; CDR3 protein: CASSSAGTGLGETQYF; CDR3 DNA: TGTGCCAGCAGCTCGGCGGGGACAGGGCTTGGAGAGACCCAGTACTTC
J gene: TRBJ2-7; D gene: -; V gene: TRBV6-5; clone size: few; CDR3 protein: CASSIDYPGSYEQYF; CDR3 DNA: TGTGCCAGCAGTATTGATTACCCGGGGAGCTACGAGCAGTACTTC
J gene: TRBJ2-3; D gene: -; V gene: TRBV5-1; clone size: few; CDR3 protein: CASSTDYSTNTQYF; CDR3 DNA: TGCGCCAGCAGCACGGACTATAGCACAAATACGCAGTATTTT
J gene: TRBJ2-3; D gene: -; V gene: TRBV7-2; clone size: few; CDR3 protein: CASRETTNTDTQYF; CDR3 DNA: TGTGCCAGCAGGGAGACTACAAACACAGATACGCAGTATTTT
J gene: TRBJ2-5; D gene: -; V gene: TRBV11-3; clone size: -; CDR3 protein: CASSFSGKETQYF; CDR3 DNA: TGTGCCAGCAGCTTTTCAGGGAAAGAGACCCAGTACTTC
J gene: TRBJ2-4; D gene: TRBD2; V gene: TRBV24-1; clone size: many; CDR3 protein: CATSGAGESKNIQYF; CDR3 DNA: TGTGCCACGAGCGGGGCGGGGGAATCCAAAAACATTCAGTACTTC
J gene: TRBJ2-3; D gene: TRBD2; V gene: TRBV29-1; clone size: -; CDR3 protein: CSVDGTSGGTDTQYF; CDR3 DNA: TGCAGCGTGGACGGCACTAGCGGGGGCACAGATACGCAGTATTTT
J gene: TRBJ1-4; D gene: TRBD1; V gene: TRBV25-1; clone size: -; CDR3 protein: CASSERGGNEKLFF; CDR3 DNA: TGTGCCAGCAGTGAACGAGGGGGCAATGAAAAACTGTTTTTT
J gene: TRBJ2-5; D gene: -; V gene: TRBV5-1; clone size: -; CDR3 protein: CASSLSGVGETQYF; CDR3 DNA: TGCGCCAGCAGCTTGTCGGGGGTAGGGGAGACCCAGTACTTC
J gene: TRBJ2-7; D gene: TRBD1; V gene: TRBV4-1; clone size: -; CDR3 protein: CASSRPGTGFEQYF; CDR3 DNA: TGCGCCAGCAGCCGTCCCGGGACAGGGTTCGAGCAGTACTTC
J gene: TRBJ2-5; D gene: TRBD1; V gene: TRBV28; clone size: -; CDR3 protein: CASSWSRTGKETQYF; CDR3 DNA: TGTGCCAGCAGTTGGAGTCGGACAGGGAAAGAGACCCAGTACTTC